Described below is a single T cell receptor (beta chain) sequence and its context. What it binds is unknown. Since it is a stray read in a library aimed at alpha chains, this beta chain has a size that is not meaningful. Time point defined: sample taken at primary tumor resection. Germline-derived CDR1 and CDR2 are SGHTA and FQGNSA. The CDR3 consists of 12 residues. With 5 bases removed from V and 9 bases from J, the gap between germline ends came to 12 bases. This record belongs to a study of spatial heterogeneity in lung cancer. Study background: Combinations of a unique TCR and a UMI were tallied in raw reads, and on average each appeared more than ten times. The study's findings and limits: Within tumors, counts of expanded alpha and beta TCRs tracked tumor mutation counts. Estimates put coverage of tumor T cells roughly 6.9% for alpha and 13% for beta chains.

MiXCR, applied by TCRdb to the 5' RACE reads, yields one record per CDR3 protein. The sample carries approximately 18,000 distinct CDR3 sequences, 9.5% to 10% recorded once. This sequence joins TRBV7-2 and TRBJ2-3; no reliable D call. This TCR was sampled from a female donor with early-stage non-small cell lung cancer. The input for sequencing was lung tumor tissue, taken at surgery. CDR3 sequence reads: CASSPRAGTQYF. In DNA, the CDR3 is TGTGCCAGCAGCCCTCGAGCCGGCACGCAGTATTTT.